This entry lists 10 T cell receptor beta chains sequenced from one sample in a study of blood T cells in healthy people across ages. A J-beta primer mix and a sample-barcoded 5' primer were used in a second PCR of roughly 6 to 11 cycles. Using its own MiXCR run on the 5' RACE reads, TCRdb lists one record per CDR3 protein. Seen here are around 1,900,000 distinct CDR3 sequences, 30% to 40% observed once, and the top ten hold around 23%. The sample taken for sequencing was blood. The receptors originated from a human donor in good health.

The chain links TRBV5-6 to TRBJ1-2, with a possible D match to TRBD1 (5 bases). V gave up 0 bases and J gave up 4 bases, with 19 bases separating them. The CDR3 loop spans 17 amino acids. Germline CDR1 reads SGHDT; CDR2 reads YYEEEE. CDR3 coding DNA: TGTGCCAGCAGCTTGGCCTTAACGACAGCAACAACCTATGGCTACACCTTC. It translates to CASSLALTTATTYGYTF.

This clonotype was observed a single time. This chain links TRBV9 with TRBJ2-1, with 12 bases matching TRBD2. The CDR3 length is 16 residues. The V gene's germline CDR1 is SGDLS and CDR2 YYNGEE. V gave up 3 bases and J gave up 5 bases; unmatched junction bases: 6. The CDR3 DNA reads TGTGCCAGCAGCGGCGGACTAGCGGGGAGGAACAATGAGCAGTTCTTC. Encoded protein: CASSGGLAGRNNEQFF. Variable domain in full (rest from reference TRBV9 and TRBJ2-1): DSGVTQTPKHLITATGQRVTLRCSPRSGDLSVYWYQQSLDQGLQFLIQYYNGEERAKGNILERFSAQQFPDLHSELNLSSLELGDSALYFCASSGGLAGRNNEQFFGPGTRLTVL.

The chain links TRBV5-1 to TRBJ2-7; 7 bases agree with TRBD2. The CDR3 contains 17 residues. The ends lost 2 bases at V and 0 bases at J; junction bases unmatched: 11. Germline CDR1 and CDR2: SGHRS and YFSETQ. CDR3 sequence reads: CASSFQWAGVSSYEQYF. The CDR3 DNA reads as TGCGCCAGCAGCTTCCAATGGGCGGGAGTGAGCTCCTACGAGCAGTACTTC.

The CDR3 coding sequence is TGTGCCAGCAGCCAGATCCTCGGGCAGGGGTGGTCCTACGAGCAGTACTTC. Translating it yields CASSQILGQGWSYEQYF. This chain joins TRBV28 and TRBJ2-7; D perhaps matches TRBD1 (6 bases). The CDR3 sequence is 17 residues long. Germline lookup yields CDR1 MDHEN and CDR2 SYDVKM. V was pared by 6 bases and J by 1 base, with 22 bases between.

J is TRBJ1-2 and V is TRBV9; 7 bases agree with TRBD1. The germline gives CDR1 SGDLS, CDR2 YYNGEE. The J segment lost 2 bases and the V segment lost 3 bases, leaving 4 bases of the junction unmatched. The CDR3 totals 14 residues. CDR3 amino acids: CASSASGQNYGYTF. The CDR3 nucleotides read TGTGCCAGCAGCGCCTCGGGACAGAACTATGGCTACACCTTC.

This clonotype was recorded a few times. The gene calls are TRBV7-9 and TRBJ2-7; D may correspond to TRBD1 or TRBD2 (6 bases each). V lost 4 bases and J 0 bases, leaving 22 bases between the germline ends. Germline CDR1 is SEHNR and CDR2 is FQNEAQ (reference sequence). This CDR3 is 18 amino acids long. DNA for the CDR3: TGTGCCAGCAGCTCACACATAATCGACAGGAGGGCCTCCTACGAGCAGTACTTC. Translating gives CASSSHIIDRRASYEQYF.

The gene calls are TRBV12-3 or TRBV12-4 and TRBJ2-7, with 7 nucleotides matching TRBD1. Judging by the DNA end, TRBJ2-5 fits better; the J call may be wrong. The CDR3 extends over 15 amino acids. CDR3 nucleotides: TGTGCCAGCAGTACCCAAGACAGGGAAACGGAGACCCAGTACTTC. Protein: CASSTQDRETETQYF.

The chain employs TRBV6-2 or TRBV6-3 and TRBJ2-3, with D unclear. Germline V gene sequence: CDR1 MNHEY, CDR2 SVGEGT. This CDR3 has 11 residues. V dropped 6 bases and J dropped 8 bases, with 9 bases sitting between them. The CDR3 bases are TGTGCCAGCAGGACGAGATCTACGCAGTATTTT. Amino acid sequence: CASRTRSTQYF.

The table lists this clonotype with many counts. The chain combines TRBV5-1 with TRBJ2-5; TRBD1 agrees at 8 bases. Germline lookup yields CDR1 SGHRS and CDR2 YFSETQ. CDR3 length equals 15 residues. Losses at the gene ends were 3 bases for V and 2 bases for J; bases not matched to a gene: 6. CDR3 in DNA: TGCGCCAGCAGCTCCCCGGGACAGGAGCAAGAGACCCAGTACTTC. Its translation is CASSSPGQEQETQYF.

The chain carries TRBV28 and TRBJ2-7; D is possibly TRBD1 (6 bases). This CDR3 spans 12 amino acids. Between the trimmed V and J ends, which lost 8 bases and 5 bases, there was a span of 13 bases. Germline CDR1 MDHEN, CDR2 SYDVKM. The CDR3 nucleotides read TGTGCCAGCCTCGACAGGATAAACGAGCAGTACTTC. This codes for CASLDRINEQYF.